A selection of T cell receptor beta chains follows, all from one sample in a study of post-analysis software for immune sequencing data. TCRdb re-analysed the PCR reads in MiXCR, keeping a single row per CDR3 protein. The data contain about 430,000 distinct CDR3 sequences, over 30% of them singletons. The sample taken for sequencing was blood. These receptors all stem from a girl aged 2-9 years with multiple sclerosis. The CDR3 runs from the conserved cysteine through the conserved F or W. Each record gives: CDR3 protein, CDR3 DNA, D gene, V gene, clone size, J gene. A D gene is named only where the DNA matches it firmly. Size values are once, few and many counts, or a class for expanded clones, and some rows have none.

CASRGGIYEQYF | TGTGCCAGCCGCGGGGGAATCTACGAGCAGTACTTC | TRBD2 | TRBV27 | - | TRBJ2-7
CASSSGQPKPYEQYF | TGCGCCAGCAGCTCGGGACAGCCCAAACCCTACGAGCAGTACTTC | TRBD1 | TRBV5-1 | - | TRBJ2-7
CASRETGARNTEAFF | TGCGCCAGCAGGGAGACAGGGGCGAGGAACACTGAAGCTTTCTTT | TRBD1 | TRBV5-1 | few | TRBJ1-1
CASGFPAGESKNIQYF | TGTGCTAGTGGTTTTCCGGCAGGCGAATCGAAAAACATTCAGTACTTC | - | TRBV12-5 | - | TRBJ2-4
CASSRGGAAETQYF | TGTGCCAGCAGCAGGGGGGGGGCCGCCGAGACCCAGTACTTC | - | TRBV28 | - | TRBJ2-5
CSASSLGTGGRNEQFF | TGCAGTGCCAGTTCCCTTGGGACAGGAGGCAGAAATGAGCAGTTCTTC | TRBD1 | TRBV20-1 | - | TRBJ2-1
CSARDGGSEQFF | TGCAGTGCTAGAGATGGGGGGAGTGAGCAGTTCTTC | - | TRBV20-1 | few | TRBJ2-1
CASSQETFSYEQYF | TGTGCCAGCAGCCAGGAAACATTTTCCTACGAGCAGTACTTC | - | TRBV3-1 | - | TRBJ2-7
CATSPSGTSTDTQYF | TGTGCCACCAGCCCTAGCGGAACTAGCACAGATACGCAGTATTTT | TRBD2 | TRBV15 | - | TRBJ2-3
CASSLRAGLAMADTQYF | TGTGCCAGCAGCTTACGCGCGGGACTAGCGATGGCAGATACGCAGTATTTT | TRBD2 | TRBV7-9 | few | TRBJ2-3
CASSYMFGSNQPQHF | TGTGCCAGCAGTTACATGTTTGGTAGCAATCAGCCCCAGCATTTT | - | TRBV6-2/TRBV6-3 | - | TRBJ1-5
CASSLVGTSGGNEQFF | TGTGCCAGCAGCTTAGTTGGGACTAGCGGGGGAAATGAGCAGTTCTTC | TRBD2 | TRBV7-2 | once | TRBJ2-1
CASSFGAGTSYEQYF | TGTGCCAGCTCATTTGGGGCAGGAACCTCCTACGAGCAGTACTTC | - | TRBV18 | few | TRBJ2-7
CSVAGPTTYEQYF | TGCAGCGTTGCTGGCCCGACTACCTACGAGCAGTACTTC | - | TRBV29-1 | few | TRBJ2-7
CSAPGGSEQFF | TGCAGTGCGCCAGGGGGTTCGGAGCAGTTCTTC | TRBD1 | TRBV20-1 | few | TRBJ2-1
CASSEGHNEKLFF | TGCGCCAGCAGCGAGGGCCATAATGAAAAACTGTTTTTT | - | TRBV5-1 | few | TRBJ1-4
CASSPRVFPIQYF | TGTGCCAGCAGCCCCAGGGTGTTTCCCATTCAGTATTTT | - | TRBV7-2 | - | TRBJ2-3
CASSLTIRRAGVKTQYF | TGTGCCAGCAGCTTAACGATACGGAGGGCCGGGGTAAAGACCCAGTACTTC | - | TRBV7-6 | few | TRBJ2-5
CASRRQGANTEAFF | TGTGCCAGCAGACGACAGGGGGCGAACACTGAAGCTTTCTTT | TRBD1 | TRBV3-1 | - | TRBJ1-1
CASSLTGQNIQYF | TGCGCCAGCAGCTTGACGGGACAAAACATTCAGTACTTC | - | TRBV5-1 | - | TRBJ2-4
CASRKGGGGDEAFF | TGCGCCAGCAGGAAGGGGGGTGGAGGAGATGAAGCTTTCTTT | - | TRBV5-1 | - | TRBJ1-1
CASSSDTTGTQYF | TGTGCCAGCAGTTCGGACACGACGGGGACCCAGTACTTC | - | TRBV28 | once | TRBJ2-5
CASSGGLSSYNSPLHF | TGTGCCAGCAGTGGCGGACTGAGCTCCTATAATTCACCCCTCCACTTT | - | TRBV2 | - | TRBJ1-6
CASSTAEGPNTEAFF | TGTGCCAGTAGTACCGCTGAGGGCCCGAACACTGAAGCTTTCTTT | - | TRBV19 | once | TRBJ1-1
CASSSYRDRSHEQYF | TGTGCCAGCAGCTCATACCGGGACAGGTCTCACGAGCAGTACTTC | TRBD1 | TRBV11-2 | - | TRBJ2-7
CASSPPGQEYVYGYTF | TGTGCCAGCAGTCCACCGGGACAGGAGTATGTCTATGGCTACACCTTC | TRBD1 | TRBV28 | - | TRBJ1-2
CASERSPSYNEQFF | TGTGCCAGCGAAAGGTCCCCCTCCTACAATGAGCAGTTCTTC | - | TRBV12-3/TRBV12-4 | - | TRBJ2-1
CASRAGLAVLGEQFF | TGTGCCAGCAGAGCGGGACTAGCGGTTCTTGGGGAGCAGTTCTTC | TRBD2 | TRBV12-3/TRBV12-4 | - | TRBJ2-1
CASVTIKDRATNYGYTF | TGCGCCAGCGTTACTATCAAAGACAGGGCTACTAACTATGGCTACACCTTC | TRBD1 | TRBV5-1 | few | TRBJ1-2
CASSQPRKRQAVRRELFF | TGCGCCAGCAGCCAACCCCGAAAACGGCAGGCCGTACGAAGGGAGCTGTTTTTT | - | TRBV4-1 | - | TRBJ2-2
CASSLEAGVLYEQYF | TGTGCCAGCAGCTTGGAAGCGGGGGTGCTCTACGAGCAGTACTTC | TRBD2 | TRBV5-5 | - | TRBJ2-7
CATSSPARTDTQYF | TGTGCCACCAGCAGCCCCGCACGCACAGATACGCAGTATTTT | - | TRBV15 | - | TRBJ2-3
CASSRQVYQETQYF | TGTGCCAGCAGCCGACAGGTGTACCAAGAGACCCAGTACTTC | - | TRBV6-2/TRBV6-3 | - | TRBJ2-5
CASSLPGTGIYEQYF | TGCGCCAGCAGCCTCCCTGGGACAGGCATCTACGAGCAGTACTTC | TRBD1 | TRBV4-1 | few | TRBJ2-7
CASSSTGGIHEQYF | TGCGCCAGCAGCTCGACAGGGGGGATCCACGAGCAGTACTTC | TRBD1 | TRBV5-1 | once | TRBJ2-7
CASSNGPVGTSNEQFF | TGTGCCAGCAGTAACGGGCCGGTGGGGACGTCCAATGAGCAGTTCTTC | - | TRBV9 | - | TRBJ2-1
CASSLPRGSTYGDTQYF | TGTGCCAGCAGTCTCCCCCGGGGGTCCACCTACGGAGATACGCAGTATTTT | - | TRBV28 | - | TRBJ2-3
CAISEGSWTGGTDTQYF | TGTGCCATCAGCGAGGGGTCGTGGACAGGGGGCACAGATACGCAGTATTTT | TRBD1 | TRBV10-3 | few | TRBJ2-3
CASSLTTMPYEQYF | TGTGCCAGCAGCCTCACTACTATGCCCTACGAGCAGTACTTC | - | TRBV7-9 | - | TRBJ2-7
CASSLVQGAGEQYF | TGTGCCAGCAGCTTAGTTCAGGGGGCAGGCGAGCAGTACTTC | TRBD1 | TRBV7-2 | - | TRBJ2-7
CASSRDRARRSGANVLTF | TGTGCCAGCAGCCGGGACAGGGCAAGACGTTCTGGGGCCAACGTCCTGACTTTC | TRBD1 | TRBV6-1 | - | TRBJ2-6
CASSYGTGAFTDTQYF | TGTGCCAGCAGTTATGGGACAGGGGCTTTCACAGATACGCAGTATTTT | TRBD1 | TRBV6-6 | - | TRBJ2-3
CASSLFIEFSPYGYTF | TGTGCCAGCAGTTTGTTTATTGAATTTTCTCCCTATGGCTACACCTTC | - | TRBV28 | - | TRBJ1-2
CASSLGLVNNEQFF | TGTGCCAGCAGCCTGGGACTAGTGAACAATGAGCAGTTCTTC | TRBD2 | TRBV7-2 | few | TRBJ2-1
CATAARGWVEQFF | TGTGCCACCGCGGCTAGGGGGTGGGTCGAGCAGTTCTTC | - | TRBV28 | few | TRBJ2-1
CASSRDPGRVNEQFF | TGTGCCAGCAGCCGGGACCCCGGGAGGGTCAATGAGCAGTTCTTC | TRBD2 | TRBV5-6 | few | TRBJ2-1
CAISGAAGAEGTYEQYF | TGTGCCATCAGTGGCGCCGCAGGGGCCGAGGGTACCTACGAGCAGTACTTC | - | TRBV10-3 | - | TRBJ2-7
CASSQDVRGYTF | TGTGCCAGCAGCCAAGATGTACGTGGCTACACCTTC | - | TRBV14 | once | TRBJ1-2
CASSYPDYYGYTF | TGTGCCAGCAGTTACCCGGATTACTATGGCTACACCTTC | - | TRBV6-5 | - | TRBJ1-2
CSVADGRNEQYF | TGCAGCGTTGCGGACGGTCGGAATGAGCAGTACTTC | - | TRBV29-1 | - | TRBJ2-5
CASSLGTVDDEQFF | TGCGCCAGCAGCTTGGGCACAGTAGACGATGAGCAGTTCTTC | - | TRBV5-1 | - | TRBJ2-1
CASGLRDRVEQYF | TGTGCTAGTGGTCTCCGGGACAGGGTCGAGCAGTACTTC | TRBD1 | TRBV12-5 | few | TRBJ2-7
CASRWGQGVYNEQFF | TGTGCCAGCAGATGGGGACAGGGCGTCTACAATGAGCAGTTCTTC | TRBD1 | TRBV12-3/TRBV12-4 | - | TRBJ2-1
CASSPDRGGYETQYF | TGTGCCAGCAGTCCCGACAGGGGCGGGTATGAGACCCAGTACTTC | TRBD1 | TRBV12-3/TRBV12-4 | - | TRBJ2-5
CASSQGGEGETQYF | TGTGCCAGCAGCCAAGGAGGGGAGGGAGAGACCCAGTACTTC | TRBD2 | TRBV4-2 | - | TRBJ2-5
CASSVGGAAQYGQYF | TGTGCCAGCAGCGTAGGAGGAGCGGCTCAATACGGGCAGTACTTC | - | TRBV9 | - | TRBJ2-7
CASSSPTEDYEQYF | TGTGCCAGCAGTTCGCCGACAGAGGACTACGAGCAGTACTTC | - | TRBV28 | few | TRBJ2-7
CSVEERDRGVSYEQYF | TGCAGCGTTGAAGAAAGGGACAGGGGCGTCTCCTACGAGCAGTACTTC | TRBD1 | TRBV29-1 | few | TRBJ2-7
CASRYGIEQYF | TGTGCCAGCAGGTACGGGATAGAGCAGTACTTC | - | TRBV6-6 | - | TRBJ2-5